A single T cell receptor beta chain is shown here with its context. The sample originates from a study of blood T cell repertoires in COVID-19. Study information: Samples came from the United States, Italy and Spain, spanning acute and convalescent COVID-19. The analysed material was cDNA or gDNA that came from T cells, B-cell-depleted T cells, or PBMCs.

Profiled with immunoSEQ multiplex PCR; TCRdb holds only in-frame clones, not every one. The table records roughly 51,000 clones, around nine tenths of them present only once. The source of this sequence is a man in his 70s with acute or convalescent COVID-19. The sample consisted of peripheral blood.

The CDR3 DNA sequence: TGTGCCAGCAGTTCAGGACAGGGCGTATATGGGGGCTACACCTTC. Residues: CASSSGQGVYGGYTF. The chain carries TRBV27 and TRBJ1-2; 8 bases agree with TRBD1. Per germline, CDR1 MNHEY and CDR2 SMNVEV (reference sequence). The CDR3 has 15 amino acids. V gave up 4 bases and J gave up 8 bases; unmatched junction bases: 12.